The rows below give T cell receptor beta chains drawn from one sample of a study of blood T cells in healthy people across ages. TCRdb itself ran the 5' RACE reads through MiXCR, one entry per CDR3 protein. The data hold 1,100,000 or so distinct CDR3 sequences, with less than 50% observed a single time. What was sequenced was blood. The receptor source for this set is a woman aged 60-70 years in good health. Both conserved end residues are part of each CDR3. Fields, in order: D gene, V gene, clone size, J gene, CDR3 protein, CDR3 DNA. A D gene is named only where the DNA matches it firmly. The size entry is marked missing in some rows and otherwise reads once, few, many or a size class.

>NA|TRBV12-3/TRBV12-4|NA|TRBJ2-5
CASKDGQETQYF
TGTGCCAGCAAGGACGGACAAGAGACCCAGTACTTC
>TRBD2|TRBV20-1|NA|TRBJ2-3
CSASPRRREGPDTQYF
TGCAGTGCTAGCCCCCGTCGGCGGGAGGGCCCAGATACGCAGTATTTT
>TRBD2|TRBV28|NA|TRBJ2-1
CASRHTGLAGNEQFF
TGTGCCAGCAGACATACGGGACTAGCCGGCAATGAGCAGTTCTTC
>TRBD2|TRBV11-2|few|TRBJ2-7
CASSNLRGGHEQYF
TGTGCCAGCAGCAATCTACGGGGGGGTCACGAGCAGTACTTC
>TRBD2|TRBV3-1|few|TRBJ2-3
CATQRGLSTDTQYF
TGTGCCACCCAGCGGGGCCTGAGCACAGATACGCAGTATTTT
>NA|TRBV6-5|NA|TRBJ2-5
CASRALGVETQYF
TGTGCCAGCAGGGCCTTGGGGGTGGAGACCCAGTACTTC
>NA|TRBV28|once|TRBJ2-7
CASSVRVPSAQQYF
TGTGCCAGCAGTGTACGGGTCCCCTCGGCCCAGCAGTACTTC
>NA|TRBV20-1|NA|TRBJ1-2
CSARRQGRGHTF
TGCAGTGCTAGGCGTCAGGGAAGGGGCCACACCTTC
>NA|TRBV29-1|NA|TRBJ1-2
CSVGEGDYGYTF
TGCAGCGTTGGGGAGGGGGACTATGGCTACACCTTC
>TRBD1|TRBV11-2|NA|TRBJ2-1
CASSLTQGALYNEQFF
TGTGCCAGCAGCTTAACACAGGGGGCGCTTTACAATGAGCAGTTCTTC
>NA|TRBV10-3|many|TRBJ2-3
CAISESSSATQYF
TGTGCCATCAGTGAGTCGAGTTCGGCTACGCAGTATTTT
>TRBD2|TRBV29-1|NA|TRBJ2-3
CSFERLAADTQYF
TGCAGCTTTGAAAGACTAGCAGCCGATACGCAGTATTTT
>TRBD1|TRBV20-1|few|TRBJ2-1
CSAHRTGGFYNEQFF
TGCAGTGCGCACCGTACAGGGGGCTTCTACAATGAGCAGTTCTTC
>NA|TRBV15|few|TRBJ1-2
CATSRAQRAGDNYGYTF
TGTGCCACCAGCAGAGCCCAAAGGGCAGGAGATAACTATGGCTACACCTTC
>NA|TRBV14|NA|TRBJ1-2
CASSQEQSYGYTF
TGTGCCAGCAGCCAAGAACAGAGCTATGGCTACACCTTC
>TRBD2|TRBV6-1|NA|TRBJ2-5
CASRGSGTSGKETQYF
TGTGCCAGCAGAGGAAGCGGGACTAGCGGGAAAGAGACCCAGTACTTC
>NA|TRBV6-1|NA|TRBJ2-7
CASSEQGGEQYF
TGTGCCAGCAGTGAACAGGGGGGCGAGCAGTACTTC
>NA|TRBV5-5|NA|TRBJ2-5
CASSSALEAGGETQYF
TGTGCCAGCAGCTCAGCATTGGAGGCGGGTGGAGAGACCCAGTACTTC
>NA|TRBV6-6|few|TRBJ2-4
CASTYGGLQYF
TGTGCCAGCACCTACGGGGGGCTTCAGTACTTC
>NA|TRBV11-2|NA|TRBJ2-5
CASSLDPRAWETQYF
TGTGCCAGCAGCTTAGATCCCAGGGCCTGGGAGACCCAGTACTTC
>NA|TRBV10-3|few|TRBJ2-7
CAISEVQADFSYEQYF
TGTGCCATCAGTGAGGTACAAGCGGATTTCTCCTACGAGCAGTACTTC
>NA|TRBV29-1|many|TRBJ2-5
CSVDGGLWLETQYF
TGCAGCGTTGATGGGGGGTTGTGGTTAGAGACCCAGTACTTC